This T cell receptor beta chain emerged from a study of T cells in localized non-small cell lung cancer. On this clone: The antigen remains undetermined.

Findings of the study overall: Appearing in adjacent lung were a median approximately 50 of the top 100 tumor clones.

Trimming at V came to 9 bases and at J to 1 base, leaving 5 bases not matched to a gene. CDR1 and CDR2 from the germline V gene are SNHLY and FYNNEI. The CDR3 extends over 13 amino acids. Clones were sequenced by immunoSEQ multiplex PCR, and TCRdb holds only the in-frame ones, with some missing. The sample contains 45,000 to 50,000 clones, approximately 86% of which appear only once. The source material was PBMCs, sampled before any cancer treatment. This TCR was sampled from a man aged 35 to 69 with stage II lung adenocarcinoma. The chain employs TRBV2 and TRBJ1-2, with TRBD1 identical over 7 bases. The CDR3 DNA reads TGTGCCAGTAACCGGGACAGTAACTATGGCTACACCTTC. Translated: CASNRDSNYGYTF.